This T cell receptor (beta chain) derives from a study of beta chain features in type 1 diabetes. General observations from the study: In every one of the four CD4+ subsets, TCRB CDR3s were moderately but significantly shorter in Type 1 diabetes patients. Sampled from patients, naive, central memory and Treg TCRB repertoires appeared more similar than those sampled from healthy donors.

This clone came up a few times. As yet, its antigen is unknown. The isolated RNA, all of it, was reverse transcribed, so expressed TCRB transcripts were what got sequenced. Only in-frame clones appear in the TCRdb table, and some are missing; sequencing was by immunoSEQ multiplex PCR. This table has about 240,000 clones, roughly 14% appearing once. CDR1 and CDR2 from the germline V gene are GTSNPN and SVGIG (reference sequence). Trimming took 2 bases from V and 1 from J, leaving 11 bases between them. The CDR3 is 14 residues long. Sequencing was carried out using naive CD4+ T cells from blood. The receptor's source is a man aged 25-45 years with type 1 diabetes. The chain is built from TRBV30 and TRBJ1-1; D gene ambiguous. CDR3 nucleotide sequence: TGTGCCTGGAGTCTGGCCCCTAGGAACACTGAAGCTTTCTTT. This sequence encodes CAWSLAPRNTEAFF.